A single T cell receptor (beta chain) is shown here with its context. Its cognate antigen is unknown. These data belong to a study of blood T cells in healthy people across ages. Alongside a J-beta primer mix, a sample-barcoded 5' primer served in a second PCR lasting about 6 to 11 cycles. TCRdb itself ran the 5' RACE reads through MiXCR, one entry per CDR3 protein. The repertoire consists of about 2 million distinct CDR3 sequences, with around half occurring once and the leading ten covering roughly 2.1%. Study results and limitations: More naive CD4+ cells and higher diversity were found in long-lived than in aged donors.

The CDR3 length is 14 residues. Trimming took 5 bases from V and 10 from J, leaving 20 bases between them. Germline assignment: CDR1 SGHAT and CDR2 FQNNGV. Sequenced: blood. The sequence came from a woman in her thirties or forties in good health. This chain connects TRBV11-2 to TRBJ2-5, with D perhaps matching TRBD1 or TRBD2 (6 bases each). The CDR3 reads CASSRRGDLVVQYF. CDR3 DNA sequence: TGTGCCAGCAGCCGGAGGGGGGATCTGGTGGTCCAGTACTTC.